This T cell receptor (beta chain) was obtained from a study of blood T cells in healthy people across ages. A J-beta primer mix and a sample-barcoded 5' primer were used in a second PCR of about 7 to 12 cycles. TCRdb ran MiXCR on the 5' RACE reads and lists one entry per CDR3 protein. Of some 1.4 million distinct CDR3 sequences in the sample, roughly 40% were seen once. This CDR3 has 16 residues. Germline V lookup: CDR1 SGHRS, CDR2 YFSETQ. With 0 bases removed from V and 8 bases from J, the gap between germline ends came to 17 bases. This clonotype was found a few times. The chain links TRBV5-1 to TRBJ1-4; D uncertain. What was sequenced was blood. The TCR comes from a woman in her late teens or twenties in good health. As DNA, the CDR3 is TGCGCCAGCAGCTTGGGGGTCTCCAGAGCCCACGAAAAACTGTTTTTT. It is translated as CASSLGVSRAHEKLFF.